This T cell receptor beta chain was captured in a study of human CD8 memory T cell subsets. TPEX cells, early memory CD8+ T cells with exhausted-like traits, were CCR7+ PD-1+ TIGIT+. Enriched by negative magnetic separation, total CD8+ T cells were obtained. Comment on this clonotype: As yet, its antigen is unknown.

The CDR3 length is 17 residues. Overall study results and limits: The Chao1 estimates suggested that precursor exhausted T cells were less diverse than stem-like memory T cells. A similarly high level of diversity characterized stem-like memory and precursor exhausted T cells, unlike effector memory cells.

Investigators built TCR beta libraries using UMI-labeled 5' RACE. TCRdb reprocessed the 5' RACE reads, with one entry per CDR3 protein and no DNA. This sample's table reports around 10,000 distinct CDR3 sequences. V and J are TRBV21-1 and TRBJ1-6. TRBV21-1 is noted as a pseudogene. The sequenced sample consisted of CD8+ T cells from PBMCs. The TCR was taken from a human donor in good health. CDR3 residues: CASSNLRTGSYNSPLHF.